A selection of T cell receptor beta chains follows, all from one sample in a study of blood T cell repertoires in COVID-19. The method was immunoSEQ multiplex PCR; TCRdb's version includes in-frame clones alone and lacks a portion of them. The table includes about 81,000 clones, about 80% detected once. The specimen was peripheral blood. These receptors all stem from a woman aged 45-65 years with acute or convalescent COVID-19. Both conserved end residues are part of each CDR3. Each record gives: D gene, clone size, V gene, J gene, CDR3 DNA, CDR3 protein. D genes are given only for firm matches. The listing skips clone size in some rows; elsewhere it reads once, few, many or a size class.

D gene: -; clone size: -; V gene: TRBV6-1; J gene: TRBJ1-1; CDR3 DNA: TGTGCCAGCAGTGAAGAAGGGGCAGGCACTGAAGCTTTCTTT; CDR3 protein: CASSEEGAGTEAFF
D gene: -; clone size: -; V gene: TRBV5-6; J gene: TRBJ2-3; CDR3 DNA: TGTGCCAGCAGGTCGAGCACAGATACGCAGTATTTT; CDR3 protein: CASRSSTDTQYF
D gene: TRBD2; clone size: -; V gene: TRBV7-6; J gene: TRBJ2-1; CDR3 DNA: TGTGCCAGCAGCTTAGCGTACGGGGGGGGCTCCTACAATGAGCAGTTCTTC; CDR3 protein: CASSLAYGGGSYNEQFF
D gene: TRBD1; clone size: -; V gene: TRBV7-9; J gene: TRBJ1-2; CDR3 DNA: TGTGCCAGCAGCGAAGGGGACAGAACCTATGGCTACACCTTC; CDR3 protein: CASSEGDRTYGYTF
D gene: TRBD1; clone size: -; V gene: TRBV25-1; J gene: TRBJ1-2; CDR3 DNA: TGTGCCAGCAGTGAATCAGTGGGGGGGACAGGAGGAGAGGGCTACACCTTC; CDR3 protein: CASSESVGGTGGEGYTF
D gene: TRBD1; clone size: -; V gene: TRBV9; J gene: TRBJ1-6; CDR3 DNA: TGTGCCAGCAGCATCCGGGACAGGGGTGATTCACCCCTCCACTTT; CDR3 protein: CASSIRDRGDSPLHF
D gene: -; clone size: -; V gene: TRBV6-5; J gene: TRBJ2-7; CDR3 DNA: TGTGCCACCAGCGTTCTTCCCTACGAGCAGTACTTC; CDR3 protein: CATSVLPYEQYF
D gene: -; clone size: -; V gene: TRBV5-1; J gene: TRBJ1-2; CDR3 DNA: TGCGCCAGCAGCTTGGGGGAGGCGCTTTATGGCTACACCTTC; CDR3 protein: CASSLGEALYGYTF
D gene: TRBD1; clone size: -; V gene: TRBV2; J gene: TRBJ1-2; CDR3 DNA: TGTGCCAGCAGGGACAGGAGAGTTAACTATGGCTACACCTTC; CDR3 protein: CASRDRRVNYGYTF
D gene: TRBD1; clone size: few; V gene: TRBV28; J gene: TRBJ1-2; CDR3 DNA: TGTGCCAGCGCAATTCGTCCGGGACAGGGTTTTAGCTACACCTTC; CDR3 protein: CASAIRPGQGFSYTF
D gene: TRBD1; clone size: -; V gene: TRBV14; J gene: TRBJ1-2; CDR3 DNA: TGTGCCAGCAGCCAAGATCTACGGACAGGGGGCCTTGGCTACACCTTC; CDR3 protein: CASSQDLRTGGLGYTF
D gene: -; clone size: -; V gene: TRBV19; J gene: TRBJ2-2; CDR3 DNA: TGTGCCAGTAGTAGCGGGGTCCCCACCGGGGAGCTGTTTTTT; CDR3 protein: CASSSGVPTGELFF
D gene: -; clone size: -; V gene: TRBV19; J gene: TRBJ1-5; CDR3 DNA: TGTGCCAGTAGTAAGGGAGGAGTGTTGACTCAGCCCCAGCATTTT; CDR3 protein: CASSKGGVLTQPQHF
D gene: -; clone size: -; V gene: TRBV7-9; J gene: TRBJ2-1; CDR3 DNA: TGTGCCAGCAGTCAAGGGGCTCTCGAGCAGTTCTTC; CDR3 protein: CASSQGALEQFF